This record covers a single TCR beta chain. Libraries were prepared by immunoSEQ multiplex PCR; TCRdb keeps only in-frame clonotypes and omits some of them. The table has about 320,000 clones, approximately 89% seen once. This specimen belongs to a study of blood T cell repertoires in COVID-19. About the study: Collection of acute and convalescent COVID-19 samples took place in the United States, Italy and Spain.

There are 14 residues in the CDR3. V lost 3 bases to trimming and J lost 5 bases, with 15 bases between them. CDR1 is SGHNT, CDR2 YYREEE, per germline (reference sequence). The sequenced sample was PBMCs or T cells enriched from blood (not recorded which). The clonotype was recovered from a man aged 30 to 45 who had recovered from COVID-19. The rearrangement uses TRBV5-4 and TRBJ2-7, with a weak D call TRBD2 (5 bases). CDR3 DNA: TGTGCCAGCAGCTCCCCCGGGGATCAGAACGAGCAGTACTTC. Translation: CASSSPGDQNEQYF.